Listed here are 32 T cell receptor beta chains from one sample, sequenced in a study of T-cell reconstitution after alpha-beta-depleted transplantation in children. The TCRbeta library incorporated unique molecular identifiers. TCRdb re-called the PCR reads through MiXCR, storing one row per CDR3 protein. The table lists fewer than 550,000 distinct CDR3 sequences, 10% to 13% of them singletons. The sequencing used PBMCs, collected before TCRalphabeta/CD19-depleted stem cell transplant. These receptors all come from a child under 10 years old with inherited bone marrow failure, due to receive a stem cell transplant.

Worth noting for this clonotype: This may come from a read error, since a much larger clone is one base off. The chain recombines TRBV6-1 with TRBJ1-2, with D unresolved. From germline, CDR1 is MNHNS and CDR2 SASEGT. V was cut by 1 base and J by 6 bases, with 9 bases left in between. The CDR3 contains 13 residues. CDR3 nucleotide sequence: TGTGCCAGCAGTGAAGGGGGATACGATGGCTACACCTTC. Translation gives CASSEGGYDGYTF.

This clonotype was detected ten times or more. The chain employs TRBV27 and TRBJ1-5, with a weak D call TRBD1 (6 bases). V lost 2 bases and J lost 3, with 8 bases in between. This CDR3 is built from 14 residues. Germline CDR1 and CDR2: MNHEY and SMNVEV (reference sequence). CDR3 bases: TGTGCCAGCAGTTTACGGGGACACAATCAGCCCCAGCATTTT. It is translated as CASSLRGHNQPQHF.

This clonotype was detected ten times or more. The chain uses TRBV20-1 and TRBJ2-7; D possibly matches TRBD1 or TRBD2 (5 bases each). The CDR3 consists of 13 residues. Germline V gene sequence: CDR1 DFQATT, CDR2 SNEGSKA (reference sequence). With 4 bases removed from V and 3 bases from J, the gap between germline ends came to 13 bases. As DNA, the CDR3 is TGCAGTGCTACCCCAGGGACCTTCTACGAGCAGTACTTC. Protein sequence: CSATPGTFYEQYF.

In its sample, this clonotype was seen a few times. The J gene is TRBJ1-2, the V gene TRBV7-8; D remains ambiguous. Between the trimmed V and J ends, which lost 0 bases and 3 bases, there was a span of 8 bases. This CDR3 has 14 amino acids. Looked up from germline, CDR1 is SGHVS and CDR2 is FQNEAQ. In DNA, the CDR3 is TGTGCCAGCAGCTTAGCCTACCGTTACTATGGCTACACCTTC. Amino acids: CASSLAYRYYGYTF. The whole variable domain, remainder taken from reference TRBV7-8 and TRBJ1-2, is GAGVSQSPRYKVAKRGQDVALRCDPISGHVSLFWYQQALGQGPEFLTYFQNEAQLDKSGLPSDRFFAERPEGSVSTLKIQRTQQEDSAVYLCASSLAYRYYGYTFGSGTRLTVV.

Worth noting for this clonotype: A much larger clonotype is one base distant, so this may be a read error. The genes are TRBV7-9 and TRBJ2-3; TRBD1 or TRBD2 may be the D gene (5 bases each). Trimming cost V 4 bases and J 0 bases, with 17 bases left between them. The CDR3 has 17 residues. CDR1 and CDR2 from the germline V gene are SEHNR and FQNEAQ (reference sequence). The CDR3 DNA follows: TGTGCCAGCAGCTCCCCGATACCGGGACCTAGCACAGATACGCAGTATTTT. This encodes CASSSPIPGPSTDTQYF.

This clonotype was found many times. The chain recombines TRBV7-2 with TRBJ2-5; D gene unclear. Germline assignment: CDR1 SGHTA and CDR2 FQGNSA. This CDR3 contains 13 residues. Trimming cost V 1 base and J 5 bases, with 8 bases left between them. CDR3 in amino acids: CASSLVHLETQYF. CDR3 in DNA: TGTGCCAGCAGCTTAGTCCATCTGGAGACCCAGTACTTC.

The CDR3 coding sequence is TGTGCCAGCAGCCGGGACCGGCCGAGGGAGACCCAGTACTTC. Translated: CASSRDRPRETQYF. The rearrangement joins TRBV5-4 to TRBJ2-5, with D possibly being TRBD1 or TRBD2 (5 bases each). The CDR3 covers 14 residues. V gave up 4 bases and J gave up 5 bases, with 15 bases separating them. Germline V gives CDR1 SGHNT, CDR2 YYREEE (reference sequence).

Of note for this clonotype: A much larger clonotype is one base distant, so this may be a read error. The CDR3 bases are TGTGCCAGCAGCCTCCGACTGCACACTGAAGCTTTCTTT. Amino acid sequence: CASSLRLHTEAFF. V and J are TRBV11-2 and TRBJ1-1; unclear D gene. The germline CDR1 and CDR2 sequences are SGHAT and FQNNGV. Trimming took 5 bases from V and 3 from J, leaving 10 bases between them. This CDR3 spans 13 amino acids. The full variable domain, its missing parts supplied by reference TRBV11-2 and TRBJ1-1, is EAGVAQSPRYKIIEKRQSVAFWCNPISGHATLYWYQQILGQGPKLLIQFQNNGVVDDSQLPKDRFSAERLKGVDSTLKIQPAKLEDSAVYLCASSLRLHTEAFFGQGTRLTVV.

This clonotype was seen many times. Here the CDR3 DNA reads TGCAGTGCGGACTCACGAGTGCTTTTCGGCGAGCAGTACTTC. Its translation: CSADSRVLFGEQYF. The rearrangement joins TRBV20-1 to TRBJ2-7; TRBD2 might be the D (5 bases). The CDR3 extends over 14 amino acids. The V end lost 6 bases, the J end lost 6 bases, and 21 bases lay between the germline ends. Germline V lookup: CDR1 DFQATT, CDR2 SNEGSKA (reference sequence).

The table lists this clonotype with many counts. The gene calls are TRBV29-1 and TRBJ2-4, with 9 bases lining up with TRBD1. CDR1 is SQVTM, CDR2 ANQGSEA, per germline. The CDR3 extends over 12 amino acids. V lost 7 bases, J lost 6 bases, and 4 bases stayed unmatched. CDR3 loop: CSAIQGANIQYF. The DNA of the CDR3 is TGCAGCGCCATACAGGGGGCAAACATTCAGTACTTC.

Ten or more counts support this clonotype. The gene calls are TRBV7-9 and TRBJ2-1; D remains unclear. The germline gives CDR1 SEHNR, CDR2 FQNEAQ (reference sequence). V dropped 1 base and J dropped 4 bases, with 8 bases sitting between them. The length of the CDR3 is 14 residues. This chain's CDR3 is CASSLGSRYNEQFF. The CDR3, as DNA: TGTGCCAGCAGCTTAGGTAGCAGGTACAATGAGCAGTTCTTC.

This clonotype was seen only a few times. The chain combines TRBV19 with TRBJ2-7, with D perhaps matching TRBD1 (6 bases). The germline gives CDR1 LNHDA, CDR2 SQIVND (reference sequence). The CDR3 covers 15 residues. Deletions cut 5 bases from V and 4 bases from J, with 18 bases between. The CDR3 reads CASSQGSNVAYEQYF. Written as DNA, the CDR3 is TGTGCCAGTAGTCAGGGGTCGAACGTCGCGTACGAGCAGTACTTC.

This clonotype was found a few times. This chain joins TRBV7-9 and TRBJ2-7; tentative D call: TRBD1 (5 bases). The CDR3 extends over 13 amino acids. Between the trimmed V and J ends, which lost 3 bases and 2 bases, there was a span of 8 bases. Germline V lookup: CDR1 SEHNR, CDR2 FQNEAQ (reference sequence). This CDR3 reads CASSFSRAYEQYF. The CDR3 DNA follows: TGTGCCAGCAGCTTCAGCAGGGCCTACGAGCAGTACTTC.

Of note for this clonotype: Possible read error: a much larger clone is one base away. The genes are TRBV28 and TRBJ2-7; D is possibly TRBD1 or TRBD2 (5 bases each). V lost 3 bases and J lost 0, with 12 bases in between. This CDR3 has 15 residues. Germline V CDR1 and CDR2: MDHEN, SYDVKM. CDR3 amino acids: CASSFRGKISYEQYF. CDR3 in DNA: TGTGCCAGCAGTTTTCGGGGCAAGATCTCCTACGAGCAGTACTTC.

This clonotype was counted at least ten times. V usage is TRBV5-1 and J usage is TRBJ2-7; D is unresolved. Trimming removed 1 base from V and 3 bases from J, with 8 bases in between. CDR1 is SGHRS and CDR2 is YFSETQ in the germline V gene. The CDR3 contains 13 residues. The CDR3 is CASSLLSSYEQYF. The DNA of the CDR3 is TGCGCCAGCAGCTTGTTGTCTAGCTACGAGCAGTACTTC.

The sample holds a few counts of this clonotype. J is TRBJ2-3 and V is TRBV5-4; 9 nucleotides align to TRBD2. Germline CDR1 reads SGHNT; CDR2 reads YYREEE (reference sequence). V lost 6 bases and J lost 5; bases outside the gene matches: 7. The CDR3 sequence is 14 residues long. CDR3 coding DNA: TGTGCCAGCATCGTAGCGGGAGATCAAGATACGCAGTATTTT. Amino acid sequence: CASIVAGDQDTQYF.

About this clonotype itself: Just one base apart from a much larger clone, this may be a read error. The V gene is TRBV15, the J gene TRBJ2-1, with 15 bases identical to TRBD2. This CDR3 is built from 17 residues. Germline V gene data show CDR1 as LNHNV and CDR2 as YYDKDF (reference sequence). The DNA for the CDR3 is TGTGCCACCATAGGGACTAGCGGGAGGAGCTCCTACAATGAGCATTTCTTC. It translates to CATIGTSGRSSYNEHFF.

Comments on this clonotype: This may be a read error: a much more frequent sequence differs by one nucleotide. The chain has TRBV4-3 and TRBJ2-4; unclear D gene. V lost 4 bases and J 3 bases, leaving 13 bases between the germline ends. CDR1 is LGHNA and CDR2 is YSLEER in the germline V gene. The CDR3 is made up of 15 amino acids. CDR3 nucleotide sequence: TGCGCCAGCAGCCTAGTAAGTTCCTTCAAAAACATTCAGTACTTC. This codes for CASSLVSSFKNIQYF.

This clonotype has a handful of counts. The chain combines TRBV5-4 with TRBJ2-7; 13 nucleotides agree with TRBD2. Trimming at V came to 4 bases and at J to 7 bases, leaving 8 bases not matched to a gene. Per the germline V gene, CDR1 is SGHNT and CDR2 is YYREEE (reference sequence). The CDR3 loop spans 15 amino acids. This CDR3 is CASSPRTSGSREQYF. The CDR3 DNA follows: TGTGCCAGCAGCCCCAGGACTAGCGGGAGTAGAGAGCAGTACTTC.

This clonotype was detected a few times. The V call is TRBV5-4, the J call TRBJ1-2; 11 nucleotides line up with TRBD1. Germline CDR1 reads SGHNT; CDR2 reads YYREEE (reference sequence). The J segment lost 4 bases and the V segment lost 4 bases, leaving 12 bases of the junction unmatched. This CDR3 has 17 amino acids. The CDR3 protein is CASSVGQGATLGYGYTF. DNA for the CDR3: TGTGCCAGCAGCGTCGGACAGGGGGCGACTCTTGGCTATGGCTACACCTTC.

In this sample, this clonotype turned up a few times. The chain has TRBV4-1 and TRBJ2-7; no definite D call. Germline lookup yields CDR1 MGHRA and CDR2 YSYEKL. V dropped 1 base and J dropped 2 bases, with 15 bases sitting between them. The CDR3 length is 16 residues. CDR3 coding DNA: TGCGCCAGCAGCCAAGGATGGAGTCTTGCTCCCTACGAGCAGTACTTC. Translation: CASSQGWSLAPYEQYF.

This clonotype was seen repeatedly, ten times or more. The rearrangement links TRBV20-1 to TRBJ2-7; D perhaps matches TRBD1 (5 bases). Looked up from germline, CDR1 is DFQATT and CDR2 is SNEGSKA (reference sequence). The V gene lost 1 base and the J gene lost 3 bases, with 16 bases spanning the gap. This CDR3 contains 15 residues. The CDR3 loop reads CSARGGADTNYEQYF. In nucleotides, the CDR3 is TGCAGTGCTAGAGGGGGTGCGGACACGAACTACGAGCAGTACTTC.

The chain has TRBV20-1 and TRBJ2-7; 9 bases fit TRBD2. V shed 3 bases and J 7 bases; nucleotides not matched to a gene: 13. CDR3 length: 15 residues. Germline CDR1 and CDR2: DFQATT and SNEGSKA (reference sequence). The CDR3 DNA reads as TGCAGTGCTAGCCATACTAGCGGGCTCTCGGATGAGCAGTACTTC. This encodes CSASHTSGLSDEQYF.

This clonotype has ten or more counts. This chain uses TRBV4-3 with TRBJ2-1; D is ambiguous. The germline V and J ends were trimmed by 0 bases and 4 bases, with 10 bases remaining between them. Germline V gene lookup returns CDR1 LGHNA and CDR2 YSLEER. This CDR3 is built from 15 residues. This CDR3 reads CASSQEGERYNEQFF. CDR3 bases: TGCGCCAGCAGCCAAGAAGGCGAGAGATACAATGAGCAGTTCTTC.

This clonotype has a count of ten or more. The V and J genes are TRBV12-3 or TRBV12-4 and TRBJ2-3; 9 bases fit TRBD2. CDR3 length: 15 amino acids. V gave up 3 bases and J gave up 2 bases; unmatched junction bases: 3. The CDR3 coding sequence is TGTGCCAGCAGTTTGACTAGCGGCAACACAGATACGCAGTATTTT. Translating gives CASSLTSGNTDTQYF.

This clonotype was seen ten or more times. V and J are TRBV7-8 and TRBJ2-7; D is perhaps TRBD1 (6 bases). The ends were cut back, 2 bases at V and 0 bases at J, with 14 bases in the middle. The CDR3 is 16 residues long. Germline CDR1 and CDR2: SGHVS and FQNEAQ. The chain's CDR3 is CASSLRAVDSSYEQYF. As DNA, the CDR3 is TGTGCCAGCAGCTTAAGGGCGGTGGACAGCTCCTACGAGCAGTACTTC.

The chain links TRBV2 to TRBJ2-7, with D perhaps given as TRBD1 or TRBD2 (5 bases each). There are 12 residues in the CDR3. Trimming stripped 8 bases from V and 5 bases from J, with 13 bases between. CDR1 and CDR2 from the germline V gene are SNHLY and FYNNEI. The CDR3 nucleotides read TGTGCCAGCCAGGGAGAAGGGAACGAGCAGTACTTC. Translated, it gives CASQGEGNEQYF.

This clonotype appeared a few times. The V and J genes are TRBV10-3 and TRBJ1-5; D gene ambiguous. CDR3 length equals 13 residues. Germline V gene lookup returns CDR1 ENHRY and CDR2 SYGVKD. With 5 bases removed from V and 0 bases from J, the gap between germline ends came to 5 bases. The CDR3 here is CAISSDSNQPQHF. CDR3 DNA sequence: TGTGCCATCAGTTCAGATAGCAATCAGCCCCAGCATTTT.

In this sample, this clonotype turned up many times. The chain has TRBV29-1 and TRBJ2-3; the match to TRBD2 covers 10 bases. The CDR3 contains 14 residues. Trimming took 3 bases from V and 3 from J; bases not matched to a gene: 3. Germline loops: CDR1 SQVTM, CDR2 ANQGSEA. This chain's CDR3 is CSVEGLAITDTQYF. As DNA, the CDR3 is TGCAGCGTTGAGGGACTAGCGATTACAGATACGCAGTATTTT.

Turning to this clonotype: Since a much larger clone is just one base distant, this may be a read error. The CDR3 is CATSDSFGTSGYNEHFF. Written as DNA, the CDR3 is TGTGCCACCAGTGATTCTTTCGGGACTAGCGGTTACAATGAGCATTTCTTC. The chain employs TRBV24-1 and TRBJ2-1; TRBD2 agrees at 11 bases. This CDR3 comprises 17 residues. CDR1 is KGHDR and CDR2 is SFDVKD in the germline V gene.

This clonotype was recorded at least ten times. The chain couples TRBV6-5 to TRBJ2-7; the match to TRBD2 covers 11 bases. V gave up 1 base and J gave up 4 bases; unmatched junction bases: 3. CDR1 is MNHEY and CDR2 is SVGAGI in the germline V gene. The CDR3 extends over 15 amino acids. CDR3 sequence: CASSYYSGREYEQYF. The CDR3 DNA reads as TGTGCCAGCAGTTACTATAGCGGGAGGGAGTACGAGCAGTACTTC.

This clonotype was counted only a few times. The V and J genes are TRBV6-2 or TRBV6-3 and TRBJ2-7; 7 bases are a match to TRBD1. The germline V gene encodes CDR1 MNHEY and CDR2 SVGEGT. The CDR3 has 12 residues. The V gene end was trimmed by 10 bases and the J gene end by 2 bases; junction bases not matched to a gene: 5. The CDR3 here is CAIRDRTYEQYF. The CDR3, as DNA: TGTGCCATCCGGGACAGAACCTACGAGCAGTACTTC.